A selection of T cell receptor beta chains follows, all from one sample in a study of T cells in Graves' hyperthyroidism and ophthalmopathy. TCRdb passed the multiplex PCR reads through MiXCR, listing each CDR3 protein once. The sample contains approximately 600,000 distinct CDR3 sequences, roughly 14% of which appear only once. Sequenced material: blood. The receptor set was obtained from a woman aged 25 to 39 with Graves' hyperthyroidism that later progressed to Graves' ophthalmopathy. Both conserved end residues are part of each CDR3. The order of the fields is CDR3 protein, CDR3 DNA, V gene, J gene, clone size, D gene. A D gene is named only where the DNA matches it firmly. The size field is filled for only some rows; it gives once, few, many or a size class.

CASSLVPYNYRALIYNEQFF	TGTGCCAGCAGCTTAGTACCTTACAATTACCGGGCACTGATATACAATGAGCAGTTCTTC	TRBV11-1	TRBJ2-1	many	.
CASSLAAGGSESYEQYF	TGTGCCAGCAGCTTAGCAGCGGGGGGGAGTGAATCCTACGAGCAGTACTTC	TRBV7-2	TRBJ2-7	.	TRBD2
CASSSDGGQPQHF	TGTGCCAGCAGCTCAGACGGGGGGCAGCCCCAGCATTTT	TRBV7-9	TRBJ1-5	.	.
CASSATGLGEQYF	TGTGCCAGCAGTGCCACAGGGTTGGGCGAGCAGTACTTC	TRBV27	TRBJ2-7	.	.
CALPRIRDNEQFF	TGTGCCTTACCCCGTATAAGGGACAATGAGCAGTTCTTC	TRBV19	TRBJ2-1	.	.
CASSQDIAAAADAEAFF	TGCGCCAGCAGCCAAGATATCGCGGCCGCGGCTGACGCTGAAGCTTTCTTT	TRBV4-3	TRBJ1-1	many	.
CASSEWGSANTGELFF	TGTGCCAGCAGTGAATGGGGCAGCGCGAACACCGGGGAGCTGTTTTTT	TRBV25-1	TRBJ2-2	.	.
CASSLSYRPASGSTYEQYF	TGTGCCAGCAGTTTATCATATCGACCTGCCAGCGGGAGCACCTACGAGCAGTACTTC	TRBV27	TRBJ2-7	many	TRBD2
CASSLAPPEYNSPLHF	TGTGCCAGCAGTTTAGCTCCCCCAGAATATAATTCACCCCTCCACTTT	TRBV6-1	TRBJ1-6	few	.
CASSHPGGGGGNEQFF	TGCGCCAGCAGCCACCCAGGGGGCGGAGGGGGCAATGAGCAGTTCTTC	TRBV4-3	TRBJ2-1	.	TRBD1
CASSPYYTGADTQYF	TGTGCCAGCTCACCTTATTACACGGGGGCAGATACGCAGTATTTT	TRBV18	TRBJ2-3	.	.
CASRPNYSGANVLTF	TGTGCCAGCAGGCCCAACTACTCTGGGGCCAACGTCCTGACTTTC	TRBV6-1	TRBJ2-6	.	.
CASSQGEDQPQHF	TGTGCCAGCAGCCAGGGGGAGGATCAGCCCCAGCATTTT	TRBV13	TRBJ1-5	many	TRBD1
CASSPSTRELAGNYNEQFF	TGTGCCAGCAGCCCCTCAACCCGGGAACTAGCGGGAAATTACAATGAGCAGTTCTTC	TRBV7-9	TRBJ2-1	.	TRBD2
CASSQETGESYEQYF	TGCGCCAGCAGCCAAGAAACAGGGGAGTCCTACGAGCAGTACTTC	TRBV4-1	TRBJ2-7	few	TRBD1
CATGVYNEQFF	TGTGCCACCGGAGTCTACAATGAGCAGTTCTTC	TRBV24-1	TRBJ2-1	many	.
CASSPQGNSNQPQHF	TGTGCCAGCAGTCCACAGGGGAATAGCAATCAGCCCCAGCATTTT	TRBV7-8	TRBJ1-5	many	TRBD1
CASSSRGTANEQFF	TGTGCCAGCAGTAGCAGGGGAACTGCCAATGAGCAGTTCTTC	TRBV27	TRBJ2-1	many	.
CASSYEGMRETQYF	TGTGCCAGCAGTTACGAAGGGATGAGAGAGACCCAGTACTTC	TRBV6-2/TRBV6-3	TRBJ2-5	many	.
CASSYRDWTSGSYEQYF	TGTGCCAGCAGTTACCGAGACTGGACTAGCGGGAGCTACGAGCAGTACTTC	TRBV6-2/TRBV6-3	TRBJ2-7	many	TRBD2
CSVDQETQYF	TGCAGCGTTGATCAAGAGACCCAGTACTTC	TRBV29-1	TRBJ2-5	many	.
CASSVLGVSSEQYF	TGTGCCAGCAGCGTATTGGGGGTTAGTAGCGAGCAGTACTTC	TRBV9	TRBJ2-7	few	.
CAWREPGHRYTF	TGTGCCTGGAGAGAACCCGGACACCGCTACACCTTC	TRBV30	TRBJ1-2	.	.
CASRMTGVGELFF	TGTGCCAGCAGGATGACAGGGGTCGGGGAGCTGTTTTTT	TRBV27	TRBJ2-2	many	TRBD1
CASRHRGLNTEAFF	TGTGCCAGCAGACACAGGGGCCTGAACACTGAAGCTTTCTTT	TRBV25-1	TRBJ1-1	.	TRBD1
CSVGGGVPDTQYF	TGCAGCGTTGGGGGGGGGGTACCAGATACGCAGTATTTT	TRBV29-1	TRBJ2-3	.	TRBD2
CASSVGRIAGNGQFF	TGTGCCAGCAGCGTAGGGCGAATAGCGGGAAACGGGCAGTTCTTC	TRBV9	TRBJ2-1	.	TRBD2
CSVAPGRSQPQHF	TGCAGCGTTGCCCCAGGGAGAAGTCAGCCCCAGCATTTT	TRBV29-1	TRBJ1-5	many	.
CASSERARGREQFF	TGTGCCAGCAGTGAGCGGGCGCGAGGTCGTGAGCAGTTCTTC	TRBV2	TRBJ2-1	many	.